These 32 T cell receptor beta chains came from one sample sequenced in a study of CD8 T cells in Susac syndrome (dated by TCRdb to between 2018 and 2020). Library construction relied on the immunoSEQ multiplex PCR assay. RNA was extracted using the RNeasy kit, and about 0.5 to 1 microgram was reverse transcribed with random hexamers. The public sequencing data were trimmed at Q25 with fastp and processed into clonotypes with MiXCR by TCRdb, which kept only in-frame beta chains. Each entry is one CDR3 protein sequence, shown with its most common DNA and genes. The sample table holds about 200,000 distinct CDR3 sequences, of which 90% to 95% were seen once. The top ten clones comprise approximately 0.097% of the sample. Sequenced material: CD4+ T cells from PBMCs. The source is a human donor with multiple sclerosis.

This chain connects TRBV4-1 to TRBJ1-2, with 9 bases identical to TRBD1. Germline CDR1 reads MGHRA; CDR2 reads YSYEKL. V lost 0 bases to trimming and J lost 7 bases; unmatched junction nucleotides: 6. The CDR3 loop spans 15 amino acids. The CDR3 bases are TGCGCCAGCAGCCAAGAAGCCGGGACAGGGTCTGGCTACACCTTC. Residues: CASSQEAGTGSGYTF.

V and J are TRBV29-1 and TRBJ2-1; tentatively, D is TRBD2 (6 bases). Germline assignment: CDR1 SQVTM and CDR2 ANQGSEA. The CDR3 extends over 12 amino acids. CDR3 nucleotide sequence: TGCGGGGGGACGGTAACGTACAATGAGCAGTTCTTC. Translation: CGGTVTYNEQFF.

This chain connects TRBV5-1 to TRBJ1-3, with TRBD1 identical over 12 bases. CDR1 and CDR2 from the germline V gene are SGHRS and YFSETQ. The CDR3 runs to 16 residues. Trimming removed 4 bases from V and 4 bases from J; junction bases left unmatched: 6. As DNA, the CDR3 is TGCGCCAGCAGCACCGGGACAGGGGGCTCCGGAAACACCATATATTTT. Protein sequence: CASSTGTGGSGNTIYF.

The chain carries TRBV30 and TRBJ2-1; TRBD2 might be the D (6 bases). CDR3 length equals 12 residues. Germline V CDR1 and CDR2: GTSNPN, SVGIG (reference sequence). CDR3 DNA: TGTGTATTCCGAACCGGGGGCAATGAGCAGTTCTTC. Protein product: CVFRTGGNEQFF.

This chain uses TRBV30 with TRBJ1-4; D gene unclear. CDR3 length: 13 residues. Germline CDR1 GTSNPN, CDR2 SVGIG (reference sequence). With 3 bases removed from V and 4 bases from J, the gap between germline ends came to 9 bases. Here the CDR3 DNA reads TGTGCCTGGAGAGGCAGGATTAATGAAAAACTGTTTTTT. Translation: CAWRGRINEKLFF.

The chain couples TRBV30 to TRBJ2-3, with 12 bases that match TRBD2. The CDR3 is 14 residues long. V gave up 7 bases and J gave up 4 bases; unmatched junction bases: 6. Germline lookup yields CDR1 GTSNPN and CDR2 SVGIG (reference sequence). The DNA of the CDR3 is TGTGCCTACCTAGGGACTAGCGGGCCAGATACGCAGTATTTT. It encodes CAYLGTSGPDTQYF.

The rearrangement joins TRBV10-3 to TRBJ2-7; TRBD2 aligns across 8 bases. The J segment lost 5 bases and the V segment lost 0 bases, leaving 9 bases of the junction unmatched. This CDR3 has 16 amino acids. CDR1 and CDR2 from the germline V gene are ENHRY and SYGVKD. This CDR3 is CAISESILAGFDEQYF. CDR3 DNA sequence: TGTGCCATCAGTGAGTCGATCCTAGCGGGCTTTGACGAGCAGTACTTC.

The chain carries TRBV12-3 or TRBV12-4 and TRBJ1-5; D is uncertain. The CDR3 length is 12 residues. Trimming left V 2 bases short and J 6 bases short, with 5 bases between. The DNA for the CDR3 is TGTGCCAGCAGTTTAATGAGTCAGCCCCAGCATTTT. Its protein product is CASSLMSQPQHF.

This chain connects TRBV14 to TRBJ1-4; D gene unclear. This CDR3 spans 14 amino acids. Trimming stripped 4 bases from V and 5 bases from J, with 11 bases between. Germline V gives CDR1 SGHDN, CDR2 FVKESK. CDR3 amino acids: CASSLGRGNEKLFF. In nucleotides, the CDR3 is TGTGCCAGCAGCCTCGGACGAGGAAATGAAAAACTGTTTTTT.

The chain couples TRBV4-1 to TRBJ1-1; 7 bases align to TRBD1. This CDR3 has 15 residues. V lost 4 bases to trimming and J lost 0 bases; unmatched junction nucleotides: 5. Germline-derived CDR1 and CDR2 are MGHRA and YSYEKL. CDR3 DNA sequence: TGCGCCAGCAGCCCTAACAGGGGTTTGAACACTGAAGCTTTCTTT. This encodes CASSPNRGLNTEAFF.

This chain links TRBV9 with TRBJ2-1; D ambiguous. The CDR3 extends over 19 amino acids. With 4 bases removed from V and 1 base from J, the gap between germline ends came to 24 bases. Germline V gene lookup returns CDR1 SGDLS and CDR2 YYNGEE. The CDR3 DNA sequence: TGTGCCAGCAGCCCCAAAGGCCCGACGTCGGTTTGGTCCTACAATGAGCAGTTCTTC. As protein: CASSPKGPTSVWSYNEQFF.

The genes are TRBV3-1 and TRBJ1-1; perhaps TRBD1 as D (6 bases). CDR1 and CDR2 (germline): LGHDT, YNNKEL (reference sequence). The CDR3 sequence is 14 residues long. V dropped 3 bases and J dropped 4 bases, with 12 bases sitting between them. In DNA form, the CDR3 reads TGTGCCAGCAGCCAGCAGGGGAAGCCCACTGAAGCTTTCTTT. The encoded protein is CASSQQGKPTEAFF. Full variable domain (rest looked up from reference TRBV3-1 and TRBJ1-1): DTAVSQTPKYLVTQMGNDKSIKCEQNLGHDTMYWYKQDSKKFLKIMFSYNNKELIINETVPNRFSPKSPDKAHLNLHINSLELGDSAVYFCASSQQGKPTEAFFGQGTRLTVV.

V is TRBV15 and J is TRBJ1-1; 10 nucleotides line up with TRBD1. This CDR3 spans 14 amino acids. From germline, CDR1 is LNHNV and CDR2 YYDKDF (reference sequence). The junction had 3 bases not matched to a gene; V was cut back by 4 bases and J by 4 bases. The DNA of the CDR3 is TGTGCCACCAGCAAAGGACAGGGGGGCACTGAAGCTTTCTTT. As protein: CATSKGQGGTEAFF.

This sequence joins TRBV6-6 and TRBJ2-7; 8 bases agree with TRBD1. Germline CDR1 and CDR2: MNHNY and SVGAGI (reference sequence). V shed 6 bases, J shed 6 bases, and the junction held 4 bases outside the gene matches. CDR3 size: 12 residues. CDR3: CASSGQGSEQYF. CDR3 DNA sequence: TGTGCCAGCAGCGGACAGGGTTCCGAGCAGTACTTC.

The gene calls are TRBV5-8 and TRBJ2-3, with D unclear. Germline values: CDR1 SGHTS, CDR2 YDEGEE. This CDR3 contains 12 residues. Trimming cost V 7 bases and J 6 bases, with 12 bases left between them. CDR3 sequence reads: CASLPWSDTQYF. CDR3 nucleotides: TGTGCCAGCCTCCCGTGGAGTGATACGCAGTATTTT.

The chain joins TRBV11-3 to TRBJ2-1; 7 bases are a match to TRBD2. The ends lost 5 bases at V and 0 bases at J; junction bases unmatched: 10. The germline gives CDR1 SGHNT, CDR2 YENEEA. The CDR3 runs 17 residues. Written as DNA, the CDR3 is TGTGCCAGCAGCGTTAGAAGAACGGGAGGCTCCTACAATGAGCAGTTCTTC. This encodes CASSVRRTGGSYNEQFF.

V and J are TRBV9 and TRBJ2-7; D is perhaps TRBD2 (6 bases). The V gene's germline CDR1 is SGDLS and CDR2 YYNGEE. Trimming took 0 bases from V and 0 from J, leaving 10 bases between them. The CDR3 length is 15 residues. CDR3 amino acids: CASSVGGGTSYEQYF. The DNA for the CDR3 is TGTGCCAGCAGCGTAGGCGGCGGGACCTCCTACGAGCAGTACTTC.

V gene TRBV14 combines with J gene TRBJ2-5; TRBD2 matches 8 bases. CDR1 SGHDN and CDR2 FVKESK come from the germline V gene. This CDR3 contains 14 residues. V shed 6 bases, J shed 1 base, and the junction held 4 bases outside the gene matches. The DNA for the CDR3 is TGTGCCAGCAGACTTAGCGGGGCCCAAGAGACCCAGTACTTC. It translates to CASRLSGAQETQYF.

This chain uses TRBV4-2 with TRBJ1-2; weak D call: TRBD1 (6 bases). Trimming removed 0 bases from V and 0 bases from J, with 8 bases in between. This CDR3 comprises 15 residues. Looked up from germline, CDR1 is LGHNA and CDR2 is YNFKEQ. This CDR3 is CASSQDGQPNYGYTF. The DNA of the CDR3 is TGTGCCAGCAGCCAAGATGGACAGCCTAACTATGGCTACACCTTC.

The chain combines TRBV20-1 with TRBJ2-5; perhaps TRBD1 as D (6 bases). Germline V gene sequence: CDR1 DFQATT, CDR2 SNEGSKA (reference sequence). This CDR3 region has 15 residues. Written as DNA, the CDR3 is TGCAGCCCCCGGCAGGGGTCGACTAATCAAGAGACCCAGTACTTC. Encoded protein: CSPRQGSTNQETQYF.

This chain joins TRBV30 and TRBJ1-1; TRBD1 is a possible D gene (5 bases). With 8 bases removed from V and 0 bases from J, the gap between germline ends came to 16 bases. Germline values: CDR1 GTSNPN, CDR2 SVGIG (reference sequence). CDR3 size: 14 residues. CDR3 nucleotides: TGTGCCCGCACCCGGGACGGAATGAACACTGAAGCTTTCTTT. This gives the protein CARTRDGMNTEAFF.

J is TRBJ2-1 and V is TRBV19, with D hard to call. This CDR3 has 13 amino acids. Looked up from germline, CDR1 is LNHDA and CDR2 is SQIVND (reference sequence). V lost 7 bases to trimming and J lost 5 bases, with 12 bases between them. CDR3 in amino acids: CASNSRLNNEQFF. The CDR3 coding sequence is TGTGCCAGTAATTCCCGACTCAACAATGAGCAGTTCTTC.

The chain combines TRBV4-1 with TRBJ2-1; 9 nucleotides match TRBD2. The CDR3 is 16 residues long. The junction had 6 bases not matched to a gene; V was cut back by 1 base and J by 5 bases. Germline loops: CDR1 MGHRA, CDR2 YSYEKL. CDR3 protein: CASSQVGGRGHNEQFF. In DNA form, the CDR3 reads TGCGCCAGCAGCCAAGTCGGCGGGAGGGGCCACAATGAGCAGTTCTTC.

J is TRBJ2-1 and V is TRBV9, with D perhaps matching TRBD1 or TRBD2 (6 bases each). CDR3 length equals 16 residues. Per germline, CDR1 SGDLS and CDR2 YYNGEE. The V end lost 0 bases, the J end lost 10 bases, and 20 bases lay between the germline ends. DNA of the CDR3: TGTGCCAGCAGCGTAGCTATCGGGAGCAGGGGTGAGGAGCAGTTCTTC. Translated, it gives CASSVAIGSRGEEQFF.

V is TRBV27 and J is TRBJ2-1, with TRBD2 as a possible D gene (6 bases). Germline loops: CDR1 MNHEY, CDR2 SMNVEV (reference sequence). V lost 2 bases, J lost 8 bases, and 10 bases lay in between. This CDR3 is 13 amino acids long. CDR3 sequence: CASSLGGIHEQFF. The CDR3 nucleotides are TGTGCCAGCAGTTTAGGAGGGATCCATGAGCAGTTCTTC.

The CDR3 is CASRELGVGGETQYF. Here the CDR3 DNA reads TGTGCCAGCAGAGAATTGGGAGTTGGCGGAGAGACCCAGTACTTC. V is TRBV2 and J is TRBJ2-5; possibly TRBD2 for D (5 bases). Germline assignment: CDR1 SNHLY and CDR2 FYNNEI. With 6 bases removed from V and 4 bases from J, the gap between germline ends came to 18 bases. The length of the CDR3 is 15 residues.

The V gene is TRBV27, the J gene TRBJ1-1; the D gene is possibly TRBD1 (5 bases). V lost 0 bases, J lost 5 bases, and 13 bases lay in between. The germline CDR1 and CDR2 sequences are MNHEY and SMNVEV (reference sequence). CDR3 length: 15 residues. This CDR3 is CASSLSGQGWTEAFF. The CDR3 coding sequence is TGTGCCAGCAGTTTATCTGGTCAGGGCTGGACTGAAGCTTTCTTT.

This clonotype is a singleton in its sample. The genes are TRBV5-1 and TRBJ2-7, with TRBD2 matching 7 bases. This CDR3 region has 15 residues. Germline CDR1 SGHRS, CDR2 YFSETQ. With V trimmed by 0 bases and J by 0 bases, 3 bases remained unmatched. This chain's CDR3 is CASSLEAGDSYEQYF. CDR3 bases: TGCGCCAGCAGCTTGGAGGCGGGGGACTCCTACGAGCAGTACTTC.

Here the CDR3 reads CASSGNRYNEQFF. In nucleotides, the CDR3 is TGTGCCAGCAGTGGCAACCGCTACAATGAGCAGTTCTTC. The rearrangement joins TRBV12-3 or TRBV12-4 to TRBJ2-1; D not certain. The CDR3 loop spans 13 amino acids. The V end was cut by 5 bases, the J end by 3 bases, with 8 bases between.

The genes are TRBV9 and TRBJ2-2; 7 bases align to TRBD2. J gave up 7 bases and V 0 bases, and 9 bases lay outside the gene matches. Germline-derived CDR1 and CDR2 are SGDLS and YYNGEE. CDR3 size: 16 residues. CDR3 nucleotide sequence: TGTGCCAGCAGCGTAGACGCTAGCGGTTCTTACGGGGAGCTGTTTTTT. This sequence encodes CASSVDASGSYGELFF.

CDR3 nucleotides: TGTGCCAGCAGTGAAACTTTCCTAGCGGGAAACTACGAGCAGTACTTC. This gives the protein CASSETFLAGNYEQYF. This sequence joins TRBV2 and TRBJ2-7, with 9 bases aligning to TRBD2. The CDR3 is 16 residues long. Unmatched junction bases numbered 8, after V lost 2 bases and J lost 3 bases. Germline values: CDR1 SNHLY, CDR2 FYNNEI.

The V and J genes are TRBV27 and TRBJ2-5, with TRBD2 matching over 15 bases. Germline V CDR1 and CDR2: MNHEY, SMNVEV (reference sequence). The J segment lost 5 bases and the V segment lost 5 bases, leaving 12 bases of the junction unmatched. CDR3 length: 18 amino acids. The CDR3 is CASSPLSGLAGGPETQYF. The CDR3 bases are TGTGCCAGCAGTCCTCTCTCCGGACTAGCGGGGGGGCCGGAGACCCAGTACTTC.